This TCR beta chain emerged from a study of CD8+CD57+ T cells in acquired aplastic anemia. CDR3 length: 15 amino acids. V lost 1 base, J lost 6 bases, and 10 bases lay in between. From germline, CDR1 is MNHEY and CDR2 SVGAGI. This clonotype was seen once. Its specificity is not known. Overall study results and limits: Found in both controls and patients were some 31 CD8+ CDR3 sequences.

Profiles of TCR beta VDJ and CDR3 were generated from a genomic DNA template. One entry per CDR3 protein results from TCRdb running MiXCR on the reads. The table lists roughly 150,000 distinct CDR3 sequences, approximately 43% of them singletons. Sequences were obtained from sorted CD4+, CD8+, or CD8+CD57+ T cells (not recorded which) from PBMCs. V is TRBV6-5 and J is TRBJ1-6; D is uncertain. This receptor was taken from a human donor in good health. CDR3 nucleotide sequence: TGTGCCAGCAGTTACTTCGTGTTAGGTAATTCACCCCTCCACTTT. It codes for CASSYFVLGNSPLHF.